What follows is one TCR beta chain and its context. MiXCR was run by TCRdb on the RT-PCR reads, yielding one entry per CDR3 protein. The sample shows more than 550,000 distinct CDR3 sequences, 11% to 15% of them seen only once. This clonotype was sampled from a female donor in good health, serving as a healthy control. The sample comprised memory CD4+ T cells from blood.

CDR3 loop: CASSQDLGLAREFF. In DNA form, the CDR3 reads TGCGCCAGCAGCCAAGATCTCGGACTAGCGCGTGAGTTCTTC. The chain links TRBV4-3 to TRBJ2-1, with 9 bases fitting TRBD2. V lost 0 bases to trimming and J lost 14 bases; unmatched junction nucleotides: 8. The CDR3 loop spans 14 amino acids. Per germline, CDR1 LGHNA and CDR2 YSLEER.